One T cell receptor (beta chain) is described in this entry. The data originate from a study of blood T cell repertoires in COVID-19. On the study more broadly: There were acute and convalescent COVID-19 samples, and they came from the United States, Italy and Spain. Nucleic acid was either cDNA or gDNA, and it came from T cells, B-cell-depleted T cells, or PBMCs.

In the original workflow: Reference gene primer amplification in the assay estimated nucleated cell counts. Only in-frame clones appear in the TCRdb table, and some are missing; sequencing was by immunoSEQ multiplex PCR. V, J and clone size are taken as reported in that table, and D and trimming were inferred from the DNA itself. The table records 150,000 to 200,000 clones, approximately 92% of them present only once. V shed 4 bases and J 5 bases; nucleotides not matched to a gene: 8. This CDR3 is 16 amino acids long. The V gene's germline CDR1 is MDHEN and CDR2 SYDVKM. Sequencing was performed on peripheral blood. This chain joins TRBV28 and TRBJ1-4; 9 nucleotides agree with TRBD1. The clonotype originates from a woman aged 45 to 65 with acute or convalescent COVID-19. CDR3 DNA sequence: TGTGCCAGCAGTTCGATAGGACAGGGGTTAAATGAAAAACTGTTTTTT. Translating gives CASSSIGQGLNEKLFF. Combining the CDR3 with reference TRBV28 and TRBJ1-4 gives the whole variable domain DVKVTQSSRYLVKRTGEKVFLECVQDMDHENMFWYRQDPGLGLRLIYFSYDVKMKEKGDIPEGYSVSREKKERFSLILESASTNQTSMYLCASSSIGQGLNEKLFFGSGTQLSVL.